The 2 T cell receptor beta chains presented below share a single source sample, sequenced in a study of neoadjuvant nivolumab and ipilimumab in lung cancer. Data came from immunoSEQ multiplex PCR; TCRdb stores just in-frame clones and leaves some out. The sample carries 25,000 to 30,000 clones, around 76% recorded once. This specimen was tumor tissue, taken after neoadjuvant nivolumab, alone or with ipilimumab, at or shortly before surgery. Every receptor here comes from an adult with non-small cell lung cancer.

This clone showed up just a few times. The V call is TRBV5-1, the J call TRBJ2-5; D is unresolved. Trimming stripped 5 bases from V and 4 bases from J, with 15 bases between. CDR1 and CDR2 (germline): SGHRS, YFSETQ. This CDR3 has 14 residues. The CDR3 loop reads CASSPGLSAETQYF. As DNA, the CDR3 is TGCGCCAGCAGTCCGGGTCTATCGGCAGAGACCCAGTACTTC.

This clone has a single count. The chain links TRBV9 to TRBJ2-5; 8 bases are shared with TRBD2. The V segment lost 0 bases and the J segment 4 bases; nucleotides outside the gene matches: 11. Per germline, CDR1 SGDLS and CDR2 YYNGEE. CDR3 size: 17 residues. CDR3 DNA sequence: TGTGCCAGCAGCGTAGGAGGGTCTCCCAGCGGGGGAGAGACCCAGTACTTC. This sequence encodes CASSVGGSPSGGETQYF.